A selection of T cell receptor beta chains follows, all from one sample in a study of beta chain features in type 1 diabetes. Only in-frame clones appear in the TCRdb table, and some are missing; sequencing was by immunoSEQ multiplex PCR. Of approximately 150,000 clones listed, about an eighth were seen once; the top ten hold under 1.5%. Input material: central memory CD4+ T cells from blood. The origin of the receptors is a man aged 18 to 30 with type 1 diabetes. Both conserved end residues are part of each CDR3. The D gene is left open where the match is weak. A clone size is listed for some rows: how often the clone was seen (once, few, many), or a class if it is expanded.

DNA: TGTGCCAGCGACAACTCCTACGAGCAGTACTTC; CDR3: CASDNSYEQYF; size: .; J: TRBJ2-7; D: .; V: TRBV2
DNA: TGTGCCAGCAGCGTAGCTGCGGGGGGGCGCACAGATACGCAGTATTTT; CDR3: CASSVAAGGRTDTQYF; size: .; J: TRBJ2-3; D: TRBD2; V: TRBV9
DNA: TGTGCCAGCAGCTTCACGGGCGGAGAAGATACGCAGTATTTT; CDR3: CASSFTGGEDTQYF; size: few; J: TRBJ2-3; D: .; V: TRBV5-6
DNA: TGTGCCAGCAGCCAAGATGCGAGGGGACAGGGGGGGTCCTACGAGCAGTACTTC; CDR3: CASSQDARGQGGSYEQYF; size: .; J: TRBJ2-7; D: TRBD1; V: TRBV4-2
DNA: TGTGCCAGCACGGGACAGGGTGATGGCTACACCTTC; CDR3: CASTGQGDGYTF; size: .; J: TRBJ1-2; D: TRBD1; V: TRBV25-1
DNA: TGTGCCAGCAGCCAGGGGGCTAGCACAGATACGCAGTATTTT; CDR3: CASSQGASTDTQYF; size: many; J: TRBJ2-3; D: TRBD1; V: TRBV6-1
DNA: TGTGCCAGCAGCTTACAGGGTACTGGGGCCAACGTCCTGACTTTC; CDR3: CASSLQGTGANVLTF; size: .; J: TRBJ2-6; D: .; V: TRBV7-8
DNA: TGTGCCAGCAGCTTAAGTGGGAATTCACCCCTCCACTTT; CDR3: CASSLSGNSPLHF; size: .; J: TRBJ1-6; D: .; V: TRBV7-3
DNA: TGTGCCAGCAGTCCGGGACTCAGCACAGATACGCAGTATTTT; CDR3: CASSPGLSTDTQYF; size: few; J: TRBJ2-3; D: .; V: TRBV6-5
DNA: TGCGCCAGCAGTCCGGCGGGACAGGCCGGGGAGACCCAGTACTTC; CDR3: CASSPAGQAGETQYF; size: few; J: TRBJ2-5; D: TRBD1; V: TRBV4-1
DNA: TGTGCCATCAGTGAGTCGGGACAGAGGTCCAATGAGCAGTTCTTC; CDR3: CAISESGQRSNEQFF; size: .; J: TRBJ2-1; D: TRBD1; V: TRBV10-3
DNA: TGTGCCAGCAGCTGGGGACAGGGCAAATATGGCTACACCTTC; CDR3: CASSWGQGKYGYTF; size: few; J: TRBJ1-2; D: TRBD1; V: TRBV5-4
DNA: TGCGCCAGCAGCCAAGAGCACAATCAGCCCCAGCATTTT; CDR3: CASSQEHNQPQHF; size: few; J: TRBJ1-5; D: .; V: TRBV4-1
DNA: TGTGCCAGCAGATACTCTGGGGCCAACGTCCTGACTTTC; CDR3: CASRYSGANVLTF; size: few; J: TRBJ2-6; D: .; V: TRBV28
DNA: TGCAGCGTCCAAACGGGACTCCAAAGGGATGAGCAGTTCTTC; CDR3: CSVQTGLQRDEQFF; size: few; J: TRBJ2-1; D: .; V: TRBV29-1
DNA: TGTGCCAGTCTGGCGGGACAGCCGATCTCTGGAAACACCATATATTTT; CDR3: CASLAGQPISGNTIYF; size: many; J: TRBJ1-3; D: TRBD1; V: TRBV25-1
DNA: TGTGCCACCGAGGGTGCCGGCACAGATACGCAGTATTTT; CDR3: CATEGAGTDTQYF; size: few; J: TRBJ2-3; D: .; V: TRBV11-3
DNA: TGTGCCTGGAGTGACCTGGGGGAAGAGGGCTATGGCTACACCTTC; CDR3: CAWSDLGEEGYGYTF; size: .; J: TRBJ1-2; D: .; V: TRBV30
DNA: TGTGCCACGGGACAGTACCCCTACGAGCAGTACTTC; CDR3: CATGQYPYEQYF; size: few; J: TRBJ2-7; D: TRBD1; V: TRBV6-5
DNA: TGTGCCAGCTCAGTGGACGGTAACTATGGCTACACCTTC; CDR3: CASSVDGNYGYTF; size: many; J: TRBJ1-2; D: .; V: TRBV18
DNA: TGCGCCAGCCGGCTGAGGCCAGACTCTAGGGACAATGAGCAGTTCTTC; CDR3: CASRLRPDSRDNEQFF; size: .; J: TRBJ2-1; D: .; V: TRBV5-1
DNA: TGTGCCAGCAGCGGTTCCGGGACTGGGAGGGACATTCAGTACTTC; CDR3: CASSGSGTGRDIQYF; size: .; J: TRBJ2-4; D: TRBD2; V: TRBV9
DNA: TGTGCCAGCAGCCCGGGACAGTACTATGGCTACACCTTC; CDR3: CASSPGQYYGYTF; size: .; J: TRBJ1-2; D: TRBD1; V: TRBV7-3
DNA: TGTGCCAGCAGACCCCGGACAGGGCCGAAAGAGACCCAGTACTTC; CDR3: CASRPRTGPKETQYF; size: few; J: TRBJ2-5; D: TRBD1; V: TRBV6-5
DNA: TGTGCCTGGAGCGGGCCCGGGACAGGGACAGAGACCCAGTACTTC; CDR3: CAWSGPGTGTETQYF; size: .; J: TRBJ2-5; D: TRBD1; V: TRBV30
DNA: TGTGCCAGCAGCGTGAGCGTGGTCACAGATACGCAGTATTTT; CDR3: CASSVSVVTDTQYF; size: few; J: TRBJ2-3; D: .; V: TRBV9
DNA: TGTGCCAGCAGCAGACAGGGCACAGATACGCAGTATTTT; CDR3: CASSRQGTDTQYF; size: few; J: TRBJ2-3; D: .; V: TRBV13
DNA: TGTGCCACCAGCAGAGATCCAGTCAACTATGGCTACACCTTC; CDR3: CATSRDPVNYGYTF; size: few; J: TRBJ1-2; D: .; V: TRBV15
DNA: TGCGCCAGCAGCTTGGGCGGGGTAAACAATGAGCAGTTCTTC; CDR3: CASSLGGVNNEQFF; size: .; J: TRBJ2-1; D: .; V: TRBV5-1
DNA: TGTGCCAGCAGCGCGGGACAGGGGGCCGCACAAGAGACCCAGTACTTC; CDR3: CASSAGQGAAQETQYF; size: .; J: TRBJ2-5; D: TRBD1; V: TRBV5-4
DNA: TGTGCCAGCTCTGGCGACATTATGAACACTGAAGCTTTCTTT; CDR3: CASSGDIMNTEAFF; size: few; J: TRBJ1-1; D: .; V: TRBV18
DNA: TGTGCCAGCAGTGAAGCCCAGGGCAATCAGCCCCAGCATTTT; CDR3: CASSEAQGNQPQHF; size: few; J: TRBJ1-5; D: .; V: TRBV6-1
DNA: TGTGCCAGCAGCCCTTTAGCGGGGGGGACCGATACGCAGTATTTT; CDR3: CASSPLAGGTDTQYF; size: few; J: TRBJ2-3; D: TRBD2; V: TRBV9
DNA: TGTGCCAGCAGCTTGTATGAGGGGGGGCGAGAGACCCAGTACTTC; CDR3: CASSLYEGGRETQYF; size: .; J: TRBJ2-5; D: .; V: TRBV5-4
DNA: TGTGCCATCAGTGAGAGGCTAGCGGGGACCTCCACCTACGAGCAGTACTTC; CDR3: CAISERLAGTSTYEQYF; size: .; J: TRBJ2-7; D: TRBD2; V: TRBV10-3
DNA: TGTGCCAGCAGTGGGAGCTTTAGCACAGATACGCAGTATTTT; CDR3: CASSGSFSTDTQYF; size: many; J: TRBJ2-3; D: .; V: TRBV2
DNA: TGTGCCAGCAGCCGGGACACGAGGGAGCAGTACTTC; CDR3: CASSRDTREQYF; size: few; J: TRBJ2-7; D: .; V: TRBV7-9
DNA: TGTGCCAGCAGTTACTCCTTGACAGCAGAGACCCAGTACTTC; CDR3: CASSYSLTAETQYF; size: few; J: TRBJ2-5; D: .; V: TRBV6-5
DNA: TGTGCCAGCAGCTCGTTAGCGTGGGCCAGCTCCTACGAGCAGTACTTC; CDR3: CASSSLAWASSYEQYF; size: .; J: TRBJ2-7; D: .; V: TRBV7-2
DNA: TGTGCCAGCAGCGCCGGGACAGGGAGTTATGGCTACACCTTC; CDR3: CASSAGTGSYGYTF; size: few; J: TRBJ1-2; D: TRBD1; V: TRBV7-9
DNA: TGTGCTAGCAGCCCTAGTACGGACAGGTACCAGTTCTTC; CDR3: CASSPSTDRYQFF; size: few; J: TRBJ2-1; D: TRBD1; V: TRBV7-7
DNA: TGCGCCAGCAGTCCTTCGGGGGGGCTGGGCAGAGCAAATTCACCCCTCCACTTT; CDR3: CASSPSGGLGRANSPLHF; size: .; J: TRBJ1-6; D: .; V: TRBV4-1
DNA: TGCAGTGCTAGAGTCTCTGGCGGCTACACCTTC; CDR3: CSARVSGGYTF; size: once; J: TRBJ1-2; D: .; V: TRBV20-1
DNA: TGTGCCAGCACCGGTGCCGGGACTCAGAACCGCTACGAGCAGTACTTC; CDR3: CASTGAGTQNRYEQYF; size: few; J: TRBJ2-7; D: .; V: TRBV28
DNA: TGTGCCATCAGCTCCACGCGGCCAGACCAAGAGACCCAGTACTTC; CDR3: CAISSTRPDQETQYF; size: few; J: TRBJ2-5; D: .; V: TRBV10-3
DNA: TGTGCCAGCAGCTTAACGTCGGGGTCCTACGAGCAGTACTTC; CDR3: CASSLTSGSYEQYF; size: .; J: TRBJ2-7; D: .; V: TRBV7-3
DNA: TGCGCCAGCAGCTTCGACGGACAGGGCGAGCAGTACTTC; CDR3: CASSFDGQGEQYF; size: .; J: TRBJ2-7; D: TRBD1; V: TRBV5-1
DNA: TGTGCCAGCAAAACGGAGGGTCTAGCCAAAAACATTCAGTACTTC; CDR3: CASKTEGLAKNIQYF; size: .; J: TRBJ2-4; D: .; V: TRBV28
DNA: TGTGCCAGTAGTATCGGGAGTAACCCCTACGAGCAGTACTTC; CDR3: CASSIGSNPYEQYF; size: .; J: TRBJ2-7; D: .; V: TRBV19
DNA: TGTGCCAGCAGTGAACAGCGGGGAAGCTCCTACGAGCAGTACTTC; CDR3: CASSEQRGSSYEQYF; size: few; J: TRBJ2-7; D: TRBD2; V: TRBV6-1
DNA: TGTGCCAGCAGTTTTAGACAGGGAGAAACTGAAGCTTTCTTT; CDR3: CASSFRQGETEAFF; size: .; J: TRBJ1-1; D: TRBD1; V: TRBV6-6
DNA: TGTGCCAGCAGCGTGGCGGGACAGGGTCAAGAGACCCAGTACTTC; CDR3: CASSVAGQGQETQYF; size: .; J: TRBJ2-5; D: TRBD1; V: TRBV5-6
DNA: TGTGCCAGCAGCTTAGCGCGGATAGGGCCATATAGCAATCAGCCCCAGCATTTT; CDR3: CASSLARIGPYSNQPQHF; size: .; J: TRBJ1-5; D: .; V: TRBV7-8
DNA: TGTGCCAGCAGCGTAGCCCCCCAGCGGGGGGGGTCAGATACGCAGTATTTT; CDR3: CASSVAPQRGGSDTQYF; size: .; J: TRBJ2-3; D: TRBD2; V: TRBV9